This T cell receptor beta chain came from a study of post-analysis software for immune sequencing data. Study-level results: About five TRBV segments were more frequent in patients than controls; TRBV5-6, TRBV5-1 and TRBV20-1 belonged to this group.

cDNA libraries of TCR beta carried unique molecular identifiers. TCRdb processed the PCR reads anew with MiXCR; each CDR3 protein has one entry. The data hold more than 500,000 distinct CDR3 sequences, with around a third observed a single time. Per the germline V gene, CDR1 is SGHAT and CDR2 is FQNNGV. The CDR3 is 14 residues long. The V gene lost 1 base and the J gene lost 2 bases, with 9 bases spanning the gap. This clonotype was picked up a small number of times. Its specificity is not known. The chain has TRBV11-2 and TRBJ2-7; no firm D call. Sequenced material: blood. The sequence derives from a girl under 18 with multiple sclerosis. As DNA, the CDR3 is TGTGCCAGCAGCTTAGTAAGGTCCACCTACGAGCAGTACTTC. Amino acids: CASSLVRSTYEQYF.